Below, 30 T cell receptor beta chains from the same sample are listed, as sequenced in a study of graft-versus-host responses after intestinal transplantation. Their antigens remain unidentified. Method: immunoSEQ multiplex PCR; TCRdb's copy keeps in-frame clones and lacks some. Of about 86,000 clones listed, roughly four fifths are singletons. This material consisted of unstimulated CD8+ T cells sorted from spleen or lymph node cells, taken before intestinal transplant. These receptors were collected from a human donor who received an intestinal transplant.

The V and J genes are TRBV13 and TRBJ2-1; 10 bases are shared with TRBD2. Trimming cost V 6 bases and J 8 bases; bases outside gene matches: 7. The CDR3 consists of 14 residues. The V gene's germline CDR1 is PRHDT and CDR2 FYEKMQ (reference sequence). CDR3 sequence (DNA): TGTGCCAGCAGGTTCAGCGGGGGGGCCGATGAGCAGTTCTTC. As protein: CASRFSGGADEQFF.

The rearrangement uses TRBV25-1 and TRBJ2-5; the D gene is possibly TRBD1 (5 bases). The germline V gene has CDR1 MGHDK and CDR2 SYGVNS. V lost 3 bases and J 1 base, leaving 6 bases between the germline ends. CDR3 length: 13 residues. The CDR3 loop reads CASSDGAQETQYF. DNA for the CDR3: TGTGCCAGCAGTGATGGGGCCCAAGAGACCCAGTACTTC.

The chain has TRBV13 and TRBJ2-1; 11 bases agree with TRBD2. The V segment lost 5 bases and the J segment 3 bases; nucleotides outside the gene matches: 9. Germline V gene sequence: CDR1 PRHDT, CDR2 FYEKMQ (reference sequence). This CDR3 contains 17 residues. CDR3 in amino acids: CASSGPRTSGLYNEQFF. The CDR3 bases are TGTGCCAGCAGCGGCCCGCGGACTAGCGGGCTCTACAATGAGCAGTTCTTC.

This clone was observed a single time. The gene calls are TRBV1 and TRBJ2-7; TRBD2 is the table's D call, not checked against the DNA. TRBV1 is assigned pseudogene status. CDR3 length: 17 residues. Here the CDR3 reads CTSIPPGGGASSYEQYF. The CDR3 DNA reads as TGCACCAGCATCCCCCCCGGCGGGGGGGCAAGCTCCTACGAGCAGTACTTC.

This clone turned up a few times. The rearrangement links TRBV29-1 to TRBJ2-5; D remains unclear. The DNA end favors TRBJ2-7, so the J call may be wrong. Germline V gene data show CDR1 as SQVTM and CDR2 as ANQGSEA. The CDR3 totals 13 residues. The CDR3 spells CSVAPGSSYEQYF. CDR3 DNA sequence: TGCAGCGTTGCTCCTGGTAGCTCCTACGAGCAGTACTTC.

The V and J genes are TRBV7-9 and TRBJ2-1, with 13 positions matching TRBD2. The CDR3 has 16 residues. The ends lost 5 bases at V and 4 bases at J; junction bases unmatched: 5. Germline assignment: CDR1 SEHNR and CDR2 FQNEAQ (reference sequence). CDR3 amino acids: CASSPPGLAGYNEQFF. Written as DNA, the CDR3 is TGTGCCAGCAGCCCACCGGGACTAGCGGGGTACAATGAGCAGTTCTTC.

This chain uses TRBV4-2 with TRBJ2-5, with 16 nucleotides matching TRBD2. V dropped 1 base and J dropped 5; count of bases not matched to a gene: 7. The CDR3 loop spans 18 amino acids. CDR1 is LGHNA and CDR2 is YNFKEQ in the germline V gene. Here the CDR3 DNA reads TGTGCCAGCAGCCAAGGGGGACTAGCGGGAGGGAGGAGGGAGACCCAGTACTTC. Translation: CASSQGGLAGGRRETQYF.

In DNA form, the CDR3 reads TGTGCCAGCACCATCGGACAGGGGGCCTGGAAAGCTTTCTTT. Protein product: CASTIGQGAWKAFF. The genes are TRBV28 and TRBJ1-1; 11 bases are a match to TRBD1. Germline V gene lookup returns CDR1 MDHEN and CDR2 SYDVKM. This CDR3 region has 14 residues. Trimming cost V 7 bases and J 9 bases; bases outside gene matches: 10.

The rearrangement joins TRBV6-5 to TRBJ2-3; D not resolved. CDR1 and CDR2 (germline): MNHEY, SVGAGI. The CDR3 sequence is 15 residues long. Trimming pared 2 bases from V and 3 bases from J, leaving 12 bases between. CDR3 sequence reads: CASSYTAARTDTQYF. DNA of the CDR3: TGTGCCAGCAGTTACACGGCCGCGAGGACAGATACGCAGTATTTT.

The rearrangement links TRBV18 to TRBJ1-4, with D maybe TRBD1 (6 bases). V was clipped by 2 bases and J by 4 bases, with 11 bases between them. The CDR3 runs 15 residues. Germline loops: CDR1 KGHSH, CDR2 LQKENI. CDR3 amino acids: CASSPSGQINEKLFF. The CDR3, as DNA: TGTGCCAGCTCACCAAGTGGACAGATTAATGAAAAACTGTTTTTT.

This rearrangement joins TRBV15 to TRBJ2-2; D possibly corresponds to TRBD2 (6 bases). The length of the CDR3 is 14 residues. The V gene lost 7 bases and the J gene lost 2 bases, with 11 bases spanning the gap. The V gene's germline CDR1 is LNHNV and CDR2 YYDKDF (reference sequence). DNA of the CDR3: TGTGCCACCACCCCCGGGACTAACACCGGGGAGCTGTTTTTT. This translates into CATTPGTNTGELFF.

This clone was counted between two and nine times. This sample includes further DNA sequences coding for the same CDR3. The chain employs TRBV28 and TRBJ2-5; the match to TRBD2 covers 8 bases. V shed 2 bases, J shed 1 base, and the junction held 15 bases outside the gene matches. The CDR3 length is 19 residues. Germline V CDR1 and CDR2: MDHEN, SYDVKM. The CDR3, as DNA: TGTGCCAGCAGTTTAGTCATACCGGGGGGGGCCCAGGTCCAAGAGACCCAGTACTTC. It codes for CASSLVIPGGAQVQETQYF.

V gene TRBV7-2 combines with J gene TRBJ2-3; D is uncertain. Germline CDR1 and CDR2: SGHTA and FQGNSA. The CDR3 spans 14 residues. The CDR3 spells CAPGPSRYTDTQYF. DNA for the CDR3: TGTGCTCCCGGCCCCTCGAGATACACAGATACGCAGTATTTT.

The chain is built from TRBV28 and TRBJ1-2, with 8 bases lining up with TRBD1. The germline V gene has CDR1 MDHEN and CDR2 SYDVKM. V trimming: 6 bases; J trimming: 8 bases; junction bases outside the gene matches: 5. CDR3 length: 12 amino acids. The CDR3 protein is CASRTGAGGYTF. CDR3 sequence (DNA): TGTGCCAGCAGGACAGGGGCCGGGGGCTACACCTTC.

The chain couples TRBV6-5 to TRBJ1-2, with TRBD1 as a possible D gene (5 bases). There are 12 residues in the CDR3. Germline loops: CDR1 MNHEY, CDR2 SVGAGI. V shed 7 bases and J shed 6 bases, with 12 bases lying between them. The DNA of the CDR3 is TGTGCCAGCATCGGGGGGTCTGATGGCTACACCTTC. It is translated as CASIGGSDGYTF.

The V call is TRBV19, the J call TRBJ2-2; a possible D gene is TRBD2 (7 bases). CDR3 size: 16 residues. CDR1 and CDR2 from the germline V gene are LNHDA and SQIVND (reference sequence). The V gene lost 7 bases and the J gene lost 0 bases, with 15 bases spanning the gap. The CDR3 bases are TGTGCCAGTATGGATGCGGGGGCCGCGAACACCGGGGAGCTGTTTTTT. Its translation is CASMDAGAANTGELFF.

This chain joins TRBV19 and TRBJ1-5; D might be TRBD1 (5 bases). Deletions cut 7 bases from V and 3 bases from J, with 19 bases between. Per the germline V gene, CDR1 is LNHDA and CDR2 is SQIVND (reference sequence). This CDR3 has 16 residues. The CDR3 sequence is CASKNGDWDTNQPQHF. The CDR3 region has the DNA TGTGCCAGTAAGAATGGGGACTGGGATACCAATCAGCCCCAGCATTTT.

The V and J genes are TRBV28 and TRBJ1-6; D call uncertain. The CDR3 sequence is 15 residues long. Trimming cost V 1 base and J 10 bases, with 14 bases left between them. CDR1 and CDR2 (germline): MDHEN, SYDVKM. CDR3 amino acids: CASSLLLEGESPLHF. The CDR3 coding sequence is TGTGCCAGCAGTTTATTGTTGGAGGGAGAGTCACCCCTCCACTTT.

The chain employs TRBV29-1 and TRBJ2-5; 16 bases fit TRBD2. TRBJ2-7 explains the end of the DNA better; the J call may be wrong. CDR1 and CDR2 (germline): SQVTM, ANQGSEA. The CDR3 has 17 residues. Here the CDR3 reads CSVIYGTSGRAGYEQYF. CDR3 nucleotides: TGCAGCGTCATATACGGGACTAGCGGGAGGGCGGGTTACGAGCAGTACTTC.

J is TRBJ2-5 and V is TRBV2, with 10 bases lining up with TRBD1. Per the germline V gene, CDR1 is SNHLY and CDR2 is FYNNEI. Trimming cost V 0 bases and J 0 bases; bases outside gene matches: 16. The CDR3 loop spans 21 amino acids. CDR3 loop: CASSEAGGGRDRGTNQETQYF. The CDR3 DNA reads as TGTGCCAGCAGTGAAGCGGGGGGAGGCCGGGACAGGGGCACGAACCAAGAGACCCAGTACTTC.

This clone came up once. This rearrangement joins TRBV7-3 to TRBJ1-1, with no clear D. This CDR3 spans 13 amino acids. Trimming cost V 2 bases and J 5 bases, with 9 bases left between them. The germline CDR1 and CDR2 sequences are SGHTA and FQGTGA. CDR3 DNA sequence: TGTGCCAGCAGCTTAGGGGTACGGACTGAAGCTTTCTTT. Its translation: CASSLGVRTEAFF.

The rearrangement uses TRBV4-1 and TRBJ2-7, with TRBD2 as a possible D gene (6 bases). The germline V and J ends were trimmed by 0 bases and 3 bases, with 12 bases remaining between them. The CDR3 spans 15 residues. Germline CDR1 MGHRA, CDR2 YSYEKL. In nucleotides, the CDR3 is TGCGCCAGCAGCCAAGATCGGGACTCACACTACGAGCAGTACTTC. Translated, it gives CASSQDRDSHYEQYF.

J is TRBJ2-3 and V is TRBV11-3; 7 bases map to TRBD1. The CDR3 loop spans 13 amino acids. Germline CDR1 reads SGHNT; CDR2 reads YENEEA. The V segment lost 6 bases and the J segment 3 bases; nucleotides outside the gene matches: 3. The CDR3 DNA follows: TGTGCCAGCAGGACGACAGGGACAGATACGCAGTATTTT. Its translation is CASRTTGTDTQYF. Variable domain in full (rest from reference TRBV11-3 and TRBJ2-3): EAGVVQSPRYKIIEKKQPVAFWCNPISGHNTLYWYLQNLGQGPELLIRYENEEAVDDSQLPKDRFSAERLKGVDSTLKIQPAELGDSAVYLCASRTTGTDTQYFGPGTRLTVL.

The CDR3 sequence: CASSESGPASPSLYNEQFF. CDR3 bases: TGCGCCAGCAGTGAGTCCGGACCAGCATCGCCCTCCCTGTACAATGAGCAGTTCTTC. The rearrangement links TRBV10-2 to TRBJ2-1; D is uncertain. V was trimmed by 0 bases and J by 4 bases, leaving 22 bases between them. This CDR3 comprises 19 residues. CDR1 is WSHSY and CDR2 is SAAADI in the germline V gene.

The chain links TRBV5-1 to TRBJ2-7; a possible D gene is TRBD1 (5 bases). CDR1 and CDR2 (germline): SGHRS, YFSETQ. With 1 base removed from V and 3 bases from J, the gap between germline ends came to 11 bases. The CDR3 sequence is 14 residues long. The CDR3, as DNA: TGCGCCAGCAGCTTGCAGGACAACCTCTACGAGCAGTACTTC. Its translation: CASSLQDNLYEQYF.

The gene calls are TRBV27 and TRBJ2-7, with D possibly matching TRBD2 (5 bases). V lost 3 bases and J lost 0, with 18 bases in between. This CDR3 comprises 17 residues. CDR1 and CDR2 from the germline V gene are MNHEY and SMNVEV (reference sequence). Written as DNA, the CDR3 is TGTGCCAGCAGTTTCGGACTCACTAGTTTGGGCTCCTACGAGCAGTACTTC. Translating it yields CASSFGLTSLGSYEQYF.

The chain carries TRBV19 and TRBJ1-5; no reliable D call. Looked up from germline, CDR1 is LNHDA and CDR2 is SQIVND (reference sequence). V lost 5 bases to trimming and J lost 0 bases, with 11 bases between them. This CDR3 has 15 residues. For the CDR3, the DNA is TGTGCCAGTAGTCGTGACGGTATTAGCAATCAGCCCCAGCATTTT. It yields the protein CASSRDGISNQPQHF.

This clone was seen only a few times. V and J are TRBV5-4 and TRBJ2-5; possibly TRBD1 for D (6 bases). Germline V CDR1 and CDR2: SGHNT, YYREEE (reference sequence). CDR3 length equals 17 residues. V was pared by 0 bases and J by 5 bases, with 20 bases between. The CDR3 spells CASSLVLTQTGHETQYF. The CDR3 DNA sequence: TGTGCCAGCAGCTTGGTCCTGACCCAAACAGGGCATGAGACCCAGTACTTC.

The chain links TRBV10-3 to TRBJ2-5; the D gene is possibly TRBD1 (5 bases). Between the trimmed V and J ends, which lost 10 bases and 1 base, there was a span of 10 bases. The CDR3 runs 12 residues. Germline assignment: CDR1 ENHRY and CDR2 SYGVKD. The CDR3: CANQGIQETQYF. The CDR3 DNA reads TGTGCCAATCAGGGTATCCAAGAGACCCAGTACTTC.

The chain couples TRBV6-6 to TRBJ2-7; the D is unclear. The germline gives CDR1 MNHNY, CDR2 SVGAGI (reference sequence). The CDR3 extends over 13 amino acids. Trimming removed 0 bases at V and 4 bases at J, with 7 bases between. DNA of the CDR3: TGTGCCAGCAGTTACTCGAGGTCTTACGAGCAGTACTTC. Translating it yields CASSYSRSYEQYF.